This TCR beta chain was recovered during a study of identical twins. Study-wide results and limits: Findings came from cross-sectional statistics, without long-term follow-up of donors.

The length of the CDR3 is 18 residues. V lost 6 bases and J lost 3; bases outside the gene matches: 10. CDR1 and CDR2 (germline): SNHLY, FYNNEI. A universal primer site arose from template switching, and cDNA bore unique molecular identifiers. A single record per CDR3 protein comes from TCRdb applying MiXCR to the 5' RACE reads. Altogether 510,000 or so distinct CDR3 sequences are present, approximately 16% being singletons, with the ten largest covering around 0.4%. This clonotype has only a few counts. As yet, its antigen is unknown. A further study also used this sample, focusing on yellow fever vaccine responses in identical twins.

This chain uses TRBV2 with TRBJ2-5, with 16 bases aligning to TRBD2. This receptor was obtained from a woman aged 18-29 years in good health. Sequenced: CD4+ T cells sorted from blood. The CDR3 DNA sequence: TGTGCCAGCAGCCCCGGGACTAGCGGGGGGGCGTGGAAAGAGACCCAGTACTTC. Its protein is CASSPGTSGGAWKETQYF.